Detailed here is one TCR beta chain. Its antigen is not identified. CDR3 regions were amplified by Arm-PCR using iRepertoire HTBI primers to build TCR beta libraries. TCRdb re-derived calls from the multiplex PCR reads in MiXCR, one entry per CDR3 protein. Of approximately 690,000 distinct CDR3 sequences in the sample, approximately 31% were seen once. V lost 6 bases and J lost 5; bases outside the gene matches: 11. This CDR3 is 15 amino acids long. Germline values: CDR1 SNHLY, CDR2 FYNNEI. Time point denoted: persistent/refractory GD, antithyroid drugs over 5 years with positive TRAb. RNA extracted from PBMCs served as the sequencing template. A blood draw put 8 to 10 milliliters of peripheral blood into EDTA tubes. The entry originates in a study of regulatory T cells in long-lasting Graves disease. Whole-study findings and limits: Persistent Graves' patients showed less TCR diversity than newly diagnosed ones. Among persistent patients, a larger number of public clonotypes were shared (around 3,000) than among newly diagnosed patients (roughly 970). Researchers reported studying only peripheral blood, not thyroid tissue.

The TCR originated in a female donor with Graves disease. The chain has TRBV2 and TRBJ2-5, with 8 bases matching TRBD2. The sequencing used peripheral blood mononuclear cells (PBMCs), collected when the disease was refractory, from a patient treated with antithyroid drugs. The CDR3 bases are TGTGCCAGCAGACCCGGGACGGGGGGGATGGAGACCCAGTACTTC. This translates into CASRPGTGGMETQYF.